The source of this T cell receptor (beta chain) is a study of blood T cells in healthy people across ages. Study-level findings and limits: Diversity of TCR beta per million T cells declined in a roughly linear way with age.

Sample donors were healthy Caucasian individuals that came from Russia, aged roughly 6 to 95. The authors drew approximately 9 milliliters of peripheral blood from each donor. Samples each had at least 6 micrograms of total RNA extracted. With respect to this clonotype: Its antigen is as yet unknown.

Together with a sample-barcoded 5' primer, a J-beta primer mix was included in a second PCR lasting 7 to 11 cycles. TCRdb independently ran MiXCR on the 5' RACE reads; one entry per CDR3 protein. This table holds about 1.4 million distinct CDR3 sequences, 55% to 75% found once. The sequencing input was blood. This clonotype was sampled from a man younger than 35 in good health.

The CDR3 DNA reads as TGCAGTGCCGCCGAACAGGGGCCCGGCTATGGCTACACCTTC. Its translation is CSAAEQGPGYGYTF. V usage is TRBV20-1 and J usage is TRBJ1-2; 7 positions agree with TRBD1. There are 14 residues in the CDR3. Trimming removed 6 bases from V and 4 bases from J; junction bases left unmatched: 11. In germline, CDR1 is DFQATT, CDR2 SNEGSKA (reference sequence).